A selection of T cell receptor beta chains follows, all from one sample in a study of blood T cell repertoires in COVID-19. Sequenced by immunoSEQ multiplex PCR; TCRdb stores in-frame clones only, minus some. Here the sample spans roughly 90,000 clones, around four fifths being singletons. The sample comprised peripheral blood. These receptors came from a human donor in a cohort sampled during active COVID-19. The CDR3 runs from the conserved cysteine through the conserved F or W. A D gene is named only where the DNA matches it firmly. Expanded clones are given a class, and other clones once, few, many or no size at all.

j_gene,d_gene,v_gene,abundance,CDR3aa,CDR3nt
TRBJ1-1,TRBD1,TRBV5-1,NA,CASSFSGQGGNTEAFF,TGCGCCAGCAGCTTTTCCGGACAGGGGGGGAACACTGAAGCTTTCTTT
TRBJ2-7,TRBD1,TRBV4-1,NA,CASSQGPGTGSYEQYF,TGCGCCAGCAGCCAAGGACCCGGGACAGGGTCCTACGAGCAGTACTTC
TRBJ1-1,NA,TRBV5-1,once,CASSLGSGGNTEAFF,TGCGCCAGCAGCTTGGGGTCGGGTGGGAACACTGAAGCTTTCTTT
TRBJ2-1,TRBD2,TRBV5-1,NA,CASSSGTSGGDEQFF,TGCGCCAGCAGCTCCGGGACTAGCGGGGGAGATGAGCAGTTCTTC
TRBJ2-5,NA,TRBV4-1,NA,CASSQVPSQGTQYF,TGCGCCAGCAGCCAAGTACCCTCGCAGGGGACCCAGTACTTC
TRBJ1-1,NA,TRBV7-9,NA,CASSVQGNTEAFF,TGTGCCAGCAGCGTACAGGGGAACACTGAAGCTTTCTTT
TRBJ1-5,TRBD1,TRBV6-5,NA,CASSPPGQGFPWDF,TGTGCCAGCAGTCCCCCGGGACAGGGTTTCCCCTGGGATTTT
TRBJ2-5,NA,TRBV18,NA,CASSPSLARETQYF,TGTGCCAGCTCACCAAGCTTAGCGCGGGAGACCCAGTACTTC
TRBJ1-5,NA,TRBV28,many,CASRLGMTGPQHF,TGTGCCAGCAGACTCGGAATGACGGGGCCCCAGCATTTT
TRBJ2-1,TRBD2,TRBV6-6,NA,CASSYVAGVSYNEQFF,TGTGCCAGCAGTTACGTGGCGGGGGTCTCCTACAATGAGCAGTTCTTC
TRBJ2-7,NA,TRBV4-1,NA,CASSQGLASGSYEQYF,TGCGCCAGCAGCCAAGGGCTAGCGAGCGGCTCCTACGAGCAGTACTTC
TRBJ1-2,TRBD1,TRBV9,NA,CASSPALGGKVYTF,TGTGCCAGCAGCCCGGCATTAGGGGGCAAGGTCTACACCTTC
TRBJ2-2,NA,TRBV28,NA,CASSLGGSGVGELFF,TGTGCCAGCAGCCTCGGTGGCTCCGGGGTCGGGGAGCTGTTTTTT
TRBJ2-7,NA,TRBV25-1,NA,CASSAEPGVIYEQYF,TGTGCCAGCAGCGCTGAACCGGGAGTAATCTACGAGCAGTACTTC
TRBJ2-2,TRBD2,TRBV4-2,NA,CASSPLPGLAGELDGELFF,TGTGCCAGCAGCCCCCTACCGGGACTAGCGGGAGAGCTTGACGGGGAGCTGTTTTTT
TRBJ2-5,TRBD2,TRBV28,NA,CASSGASGGEETQYF,TGTGCCAGCAGTGGGGCTAGCGGGGGGGAAGAGACCCAGTACTTC
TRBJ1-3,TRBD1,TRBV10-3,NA,CAILSGGGGNTIYF,TGTGCCATCCTCTCAGGGGGTGGAGGAAACACCATATATTTT
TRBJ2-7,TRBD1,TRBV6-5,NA,CASRYGTGTYEQYF,TGTGCCAGCAGGTACGGGACAGGGACCTACGAGCAGTACTTC
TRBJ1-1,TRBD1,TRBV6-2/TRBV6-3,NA,CASSYRDRRGTEAFF,TGTGCCAGCAGTTACCGGGACAGGAGGGGGACTGAAGCTTTCTTT
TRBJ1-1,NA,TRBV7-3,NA,CASKQHGQGRNTEAFF,TGTGCCAGCAAACAACACGGGCAGGGTAGGAACACTGAAGCTTTCTTT
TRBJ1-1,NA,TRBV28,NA,CASSPQGSGNTEAFF,TGTGCCAGCAGCCCCCAGGGGTCGGGGAACACTGAAGCTTTCTTT
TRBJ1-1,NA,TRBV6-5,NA,CASSSGTTNTEAFF,TGTGCCAGCAGTTCCGGGACAACGAACACTGAAGCTTTCTTT
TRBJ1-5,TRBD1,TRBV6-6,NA,CASSRTGTGGSGNQPQHF,TGTGCCAGCAGCCGAACCGGGACAGGAGGTTCGGGCAATCAGCCCCAGCATTTT
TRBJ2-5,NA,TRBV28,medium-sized,CASSSEGGVGETQYF,TGTGCCAGCAGTTCCGAGGGCGGCGTCGGAGAGACCCAGTACTTC
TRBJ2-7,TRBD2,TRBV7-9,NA,CASSLGTSGRPYF,TGTGCCAGCAGCTTAGGGACTAGCGGGAGGCCTTACTTC
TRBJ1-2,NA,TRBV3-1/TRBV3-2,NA,CASSPYPGGYTF,TGTGCCAGCAGCCCTTACCCGGGGGGCTACACCTTC
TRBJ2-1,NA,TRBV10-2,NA,CASRGFNEQFF,TGCGCCAGTAGAGGATTTAATGAGCAGTTCTTC
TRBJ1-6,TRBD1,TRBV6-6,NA,CASSPGQGNSPLHF,TGTGCCAGCAGCCCGGGACAGGGAAATTCACCCCTCCACTTT
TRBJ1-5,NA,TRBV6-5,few,CASSFQTGQPQHF,TGTGCCAGCAGTTTCCAGACGGGTCAGCCCCAGCATTTT
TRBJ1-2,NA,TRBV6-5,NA,CASSYSAVASYGYTF,TGTGCCAGCAGTTACTCGGCAGTAGCTTCCTATGGCTACACCTTC
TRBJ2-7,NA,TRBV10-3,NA,CAISDLPRQKLTYEQYF,TGTGCCATCAGTGATTTGCCTCGACAGAAGCTAACCTACGAGCAGTACTTC